These 5 T cell receptor beta chains share one sample of origin, sequenced in a study of identifying expanded T cells in peripheral blood. Method: immunoSEQ multiplex PCR; TCRdb's copy keeps in-frame clones and lacks some. Among around 100,000 clones listed, around 90% were seen once. The sequencing input was blood. The receptors were sampled from a person aged 18-69 years in good health.

The chain links TRBV7-9 to TRBJ1-5; no firm D call. Germline V gene lookup returns CDR1 SEHNR and CDR2 FQNEAQ (reference sequence). The V end was cut by 0 bases, the J end by 3 bases, with 12 bases between. This CDR3 comprises 16 residues. The CDR3 region is CASSLASPGNNQPQHF. CDR3 sequence (DNA): TGTGCCAGCAGCTTAGCCTCGCCGGGGAACAATCAGCCCCAGCATTTT. The complete variable domain, with remaining parts taken from reference TRBV7-9 and TRBJ1-5, reads DTGVSQNPRHKITKRGQNVTFRCDPISEHNRLYWYRQTLGQGPEFLTYFQNEAQLEKSRLLSDRFSAERPKGSFSTLEIQRTEQGDSAMYLCASSLASPGNNQPQHFGDGTRLSIL.

The chain combines TRBV7-8 with TRBJ2-7; D remains unclear. The CDR3 extends over 15 amino acids. Trimming removed 2 bases at V and 1 base at J, with 12 bases between. CDR1 and CDR2 from the germline V gene are SGHVS and FQNEAQ. CDR3 protein: CASSLRTGSSYEQYF. The CDR3 coding sequence is TGTGCCAGCAGCTTACGTACTGGCAGTTCCTACGAGCAGTACTTC.

The CDR3 DNA sequence: TGTGCCAGCAGTTTAAAGACAGGGCGGGTCGCAGATACGCAGTATTTT. Translation: CASSLKTGRVADTQYF. The chain employs TRBV27 and TRBJ2-3, with 7 bases identical to TRBD1. Trimming at V came to 2 bases and at J to 4 bases, leaving 9 bases not matched to a gene. The CDR3 is 16 amino acids. Germline-derived CDR1 and CDR2 are MNHEY and SMNVEV (reference sequence).

This chain links TRBV11-3 with TRBJ2-5; 8 bases are shared with TRBD2. This CDR3 is 19 amino acids long. V gave up 0 bases and J gave up 3 bases; unmatched junction bases: 15. The germline gives CDR1 SGHNT, CDR2 YENEEA. CDR3 sequence: CASSLDASSGSPIKETQYF. The CDR3 DNA sequence: TGTGCCAGCAGCTTAGACGCCTCTAGCGGGTCCCCAATAAAAGAGACCCAGTACTTC.

V is TRBV5-1 and J is TRBJ1-1; D remains ambiguous. With 4 bases removed from V and 1 base from J, the gap between germline ends came to 11 bases. The CDR3 is 14 amino acids. The germline V gene has CDR1 SGHRS and CDR2 YFSETQ. The CDR3 coding sequence is TGCGCCAGCAGCCTGATGGCGGGGAACACTGAAGCTTTCTTT. Encoded protein: CASSLMAGNTEAFF.